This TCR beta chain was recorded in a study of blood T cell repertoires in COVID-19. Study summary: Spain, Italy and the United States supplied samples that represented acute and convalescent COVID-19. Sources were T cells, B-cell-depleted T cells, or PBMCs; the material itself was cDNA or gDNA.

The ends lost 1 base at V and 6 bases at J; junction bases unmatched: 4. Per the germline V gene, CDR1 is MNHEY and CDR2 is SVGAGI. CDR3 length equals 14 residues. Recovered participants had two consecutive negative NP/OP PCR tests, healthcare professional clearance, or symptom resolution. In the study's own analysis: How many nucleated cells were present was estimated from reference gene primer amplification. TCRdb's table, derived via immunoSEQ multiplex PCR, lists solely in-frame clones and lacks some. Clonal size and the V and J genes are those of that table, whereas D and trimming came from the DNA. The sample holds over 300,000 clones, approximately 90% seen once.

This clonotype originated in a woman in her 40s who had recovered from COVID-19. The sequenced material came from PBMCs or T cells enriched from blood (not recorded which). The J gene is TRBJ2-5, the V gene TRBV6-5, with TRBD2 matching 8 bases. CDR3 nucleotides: TGTGCCAGCAGTTACTTTGCGGGGGGCCAGACCCAGTACTTC. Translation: CASSYFAGGQTQYF.